The 8 T cell receptor beta chains listed next were all sequenced from one sample in a study of blood T cell repertoires in COVID-19. Assay used: immunoSEQ multiplex PCR; TCRdb lists only in-frame clones, some missing. The repertoire holds 390,000 or so clones, around 87% seen once, with about 10% in the top ten. The sample comprised peripheral blood. The receptors stem from a woman aged 30 to 39 with COVID-19, enrolled during active disease.

This clone was recorded at least ten times. The chain employs TRBV6-4 and TRBJ2-1; weak D call: TRBD2 (5 bases). CDR3 length: 15 residues. Trimming took 0 bases from V and 6 from J, leaving 12 bases between them. Germline CDR1 reads MRHNA; CDR2 reads SNTAGT. The CDR3 sequence: CASSDSEGSGNEQFF. The CDR3 DNA sequence: TGTGCCAGCAGTGACTCTGAGGGCTCGGGCAATGAGCAGTTCTTC.

The chain links TRBV4-1 to TRBJ2-7, with D maybe TRBD1 (6 bases). The CDR3 totals 14 residues. Trimming pared 5 bases from V and 0 bases from J, leaving 11 bases between. Per germline, CDR1 MGHRA and CDR2 YSYEKL. CDR3 sequence reads: CASSTRDTSYEQYF. The CDR3 nucleotides read TGCGCCAGCAGCACCCGGGACACCTCCTACGAGCAGTACTTC.

The chain is built from TRBV5-1 and TRBJ2-2, with 7 nucleotides matching TRBD2. V shed 7 bases and J 5 bases; nucleotides not matched to a gene: 11. The CDR3 runs 15 residues. Germline CDR1 and CDR2: SGHRS and YFSETQ. CDR3 sequence (DNA): TGCGCCAGCCTTAAGGGCGCGGGAGAAACCGGGGAGCTGTTTTTT. This gives the protein CASLKGAGETGELFF.

This clone has only a few counts. V gene TRBV7-3 combines with J gene TRBJ2-2; the D gene is possibly TRBD2 (5 bases). The V end lost 5 bases, the J end lost 1 base, and 11 bases lay between the germline ends. Germline CDR1 SGHTA, CDR2 FQGTGA. The CDR3 totals 15 residues. The CDR3 bases are TGTGCCAGCAGCAGAAGCGGAGTGAACACCGGGGAGCTGTTTTTT. Protein sequence: CASSRSGVNTGELFF.

This chain uses TRBV5-1 with TRBJ1-1; D call uncertain. Germline V CDR1 and CDR2: SGHRS, YFSETQ. Between the trimmed V and J ends, which lost 3 bases and 4 bases, there was a span of 16 bases. This CDR3 region has 15 residues. In DNA form, the CDR3 reads TGCGCCAGCAGCTGGGGAAACTACGGAGGCACTGAAGCTTTCTTT. This codes for CASSWGNYGGTEAFF.

DNA of the CDR3: TGTGCCAGCAGCCCGAATAGCGGGAGGAGAATAGATACGCAGTATTTT. This codes for CASSPNSGRRIDTQYF. V and J are TRBV7-8 and TRBJ2-3; 10 nucleotides agree with TRBD2. CDR3 size: 16 residues. The V gene's germline CDR1 is SGHVS and CDR2 FQNEAQ. After removal of 5 bases from V and 5 bases from J, the junction contained 10 bases not matched to a gene.

The genes are TRBV6-6 and TRBJ2-6; 7 bases map to TRBD2. Trimming cost V 10 bases and J 0 bases; bases outside gene matches: 3. The germline gives CDR1 MNHNY, CDR2 SVGAGI (reference sequence). This CDR3 region has 14 residues. The CDR3 spells CATGGGSGANVLTF. The CDR3 bases are TGTGCCACTGGGGGGGGCTCTGGGGCCAACGTCCTGACTTTC.

On this clone itself: The same CDR3 can be traced to other DNA sequences in this sample. The chain employs TRBV9 and TRBJ2-7; possibly TRBD2 for D (5 bases). CDR1 and CDR2 (germline): SGDLS, YYNGEE. The CDR3 has 14 amino acids. Trimming cost V 2 bases and J 4 bases, with 13 bases left between them. Here the CDR3 DNA reads TGTGCCAGCAGCGTCGACCCGGGCGGGTACGAGCAGTACTTC. It translates to CASSVDPGGYEQYF.